This TCR beta chain came from a study of T cell repertoires in cytomegalovirus infection. Whole-study results and caveats: The study found HLA-C-restricted CMV-specific TCR beta clonotypes dominating the ex vivo response. Based on cumulative public TCR beta family frequency, carriers of CMV plus the relevant HLA were identified.

CDR3 length equals 16 residues. The V and J ends lost 4 bases and 0 bases respectively, with 13 bases between them. From germline, CDR1 is LNHNV and CDR2 YYDKDF (reference sequence). In TCRdb, the reads were re-called with MiXCR into one record per CDR3 protein. Of around 450,000 distinct CDR3 sequences listed, around 32% were seen once; the top ten hold 12% to 15%. On this clonotype: Its antigen is as yet unknown.

Material for sequencing was PBMCs. The receptor was isolated from a human donor in good health (CMV status not recorded). Some clones in this sample may be carry-over from other donors' samples. The V and J genes are TRBV15 and TRBJ2-4; unclear D gene. CDR3 DNA sequence: TGTGCCACCAGCATGACCCGGACCGGAGCCAAAAACATTCAGTACTTC. Its protein is CATSMTRTGAKNIQYF.